The sequence of this T cell receptor beta chain was determined in a study of shared clonotypes between healthy human individuals. Study information: With ages of 18 to 49, the donors were a couple of women and a few men. Whole-study results and caveats: Sharing of clonotypes among donors was expected to vary with sequencing depth.

Sequenced by immunoSEQ multiplex PCR; TCRdb stores in-frame clones only, minus some. Of 400,000 to 600,000 clones in the sample, 90% to 96% were seen once. A remark on this clone: Its antigen is currently unknown.

Trimming cost V 3 bases and J 5 bases; bases outside gene matches: 5. CDR1 SGHRS and CDR2 YFSETQ come from the germline V gene. CDR3 size: 14 residues. This chain joins TRBV5-1 and TRBJ2-7; the match to TRBD1 covers 10 bases. Material for sequencing was naive CD4+ T cells sorted from blood. Subset defined: CD45RA+ positively selected. The clonotype originates from a woman in her thirties in good health. CDR3 bases: TGCGCCAGCAGCTCGACAGGGGGCGGCGACGAGCAGTACTTC. Its translation: CASSSTGGGDEQYF.